This T cell receptor (beta chain) was obtained from a study of cytomegalovirus exposure and HLA in healthy donors. Study-wide results and caveats: The classifier was said to identify cytomegalovirus status with high specificity and sensitivity.

This clone came up once. Its antigen is not known. This CDR3 comprises 15 residues. The germline CDR1 and CDR2 sequences are SGHTA and FQGNSA. Between the trimmed V and J ends, which lost 4 bases and 0 bases, there was a span of 13 bases. The study ran its PCR with 60 Vbeta and 13 Jbeta primers. The assay was immunoSEQ multiplex PCR, and TCRdb's table has in-frame clones only and misses some. Of 100,000 to 150,000 clones in the sample, 75% to 85% were seen once. This TCR was recovered from a girl aged 2-10 years in good health and CMV-seronegative. What was sequenced was PBMCs. The rearrangement uses TRBV7-2 and TRBJ2-7, with D maybe TRBD2 (6 bases). The CDR3 sequence is CASSWGSGVSYEQYF. In nucleotides, the CDR3 is TGTGCCAGCAGCTGGGGTAGCGGAGTCTCCTACGAGCAGTACTTC.